Listed below are T cell receptor beta chains from one sample, sequenced in a study of cytomegalovirus exposure and HLA in healthy donors. Assay used: immunoSEQ multiplex PCR; TCRdb lists only in-frame clones, some missing. Found here are over 75,000 clones, around nine tenths of them singletons; the top ten hold 8.5% to 10%. The material sequenced was PBMCs. The receptor set was obtained from a man aged 25 to 45 in good health and CMV-seropositive. Both conserved end residues are part of each CDR3. The order of the fields is CDR3 protein, clone size, V gene. Clone size, where shown, is once, few, many, or a class for clones that have expanded.

CDR3aa: CASSLYSTIYEQYF
abundance: .
v_gene: TRBV5-1

CDR3aa: CASSLGTERTDTQYF
abundance: .
v_gene: TRBV6-1

CDR3aa: CASSTGGTDTQYF
abundance: .
v_gene: TRBV18

CDR3aa: CAGSEFQGMDTEAFF
abundance: .
v_gene: TRBV6-1

CDR3aa: CASSFGAGEQFF
abundance: .
v_gene: TRBV11-3

CDR3aa: CASPGRGYQETQYF
abundance: .
v_gene: TRBV7-2

CDR3aa: CASSPQRTGTYEQYF
abundance: .
v_gene: TRBV7-8

CDR3aa: CASSLPDNEQYF
abundance: once
v_gene: TRBV28

CDR3aa: CASRPNPREDPYEQYF
abundance: .
v_gene: TRBV7-9

CDR3aa: CASSLWDSSNEQFF
abundance: .
v_gene: TRBV7-8

CDR3aa: CASSAGLAEYNEQFF
abundance: few
v_gene: TRBV7-9

CDR3aa: CASSLRGLAPLDEQYF
abundance: once
v_gene: TRBV27

CDR3aa: CAWNTGAGNTIYF
abundance: .
v_gene: TRBV30

CDR3aa: CAWSFNRYEQYF
abundance: few
v_gene: TRBV30

CDR3aa: CSGDRAGTDTQYF
abundance: .
v_gene: TRBV29-1

CDR3aa: CASSIATSGIYEQYF
abundance: .
v_gene: TRBV19

CDR3aa: CASSVDRGGSPLHF
abundance: .
v_gene: TRBV6-1

CDR3aa: CAWVGTGTGKRKQYF
abundance: .
v_gene: TRBV30

CDR3aa: CASSSDRLAGGRQYF
abundance: .
v_gene: TRBV11-2

CDR3aa: CASSPGQGNNYGYTF
abundance: .
v_gene: TRBV7-2

CDR3aa: CASSDSARVDTGELFF
abundance: .
v_gene: TRBV10-1

CDR3aa: CASSLDSRAHGYTF
abundance: .
v_gene: TRBV7-9

CDR3aa: CASSLMGREGGEQYF
abundance: .
v_gene: TRBV5-6

CDR3aa: CASSNRLGDSGTDTQYF
abundance: .
v_gene: TRBV7-8

CDR3aa: CASSLSGSKETQYF
abundance: once
v_gene: TRBV18